This TCR beta chain stems from a study of human T cells and chemical hapten exposure. The sample's time point: pre-sensitization, week 0. Treatment in this sample: therapeutic diphenylcyclopropenone sensitization with weekly scalp DPC. The donor pool consisted of alopecia patients aged 18 to 70 years, considered suitable for DPC. Library preparation tagged each individual cDNA molecule with a unique molecular identifier. Each CDR3 protein gets one entry after TCRdb re-called the RACE reads with MiXCR. The table has about 250,000 distinct CDR3 sequences, approximately 8% seen once. Study results and caveats: PT1 expanded TCR counts and patch test score correlated positively.

Ten or more counts support this clonotype. Antigen specificity is unknown. This sample comprised whole blood, obtained in connection with sensitization to the hapten diphenylcyclopropenone (DPC). The TCR comes from a man between 18 and 29 years old with alopecia areata. Some clones in this sample may be carry-over from other donors' samples.

In DNA form, the CDR3 reads TGTGCCAGCAGCTTAGATTATATGGGACAGCAGTACTTC. Its translation is CASSLDYMGQQYF. The chain couples TRBV11-2 to TRBJ2-4, with 7 bases identical to TRBD1. With V trimmed by 0 bases and J by 13 bases, 6 bases remained unmatched. This CDR3 region has 13 residues. Germline CDR1 and CDR2: SGHAT and FQNNGV.